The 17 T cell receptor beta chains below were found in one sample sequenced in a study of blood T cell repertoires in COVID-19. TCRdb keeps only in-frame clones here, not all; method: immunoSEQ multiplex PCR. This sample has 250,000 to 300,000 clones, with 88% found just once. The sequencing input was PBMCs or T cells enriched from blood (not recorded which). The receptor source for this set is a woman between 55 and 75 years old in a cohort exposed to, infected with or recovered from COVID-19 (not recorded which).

CDR3 region: CASSPGYGFFQPQHF. CDR3 DNA sequence: TGTGCCAGCTCGCCCGGGTATGGGTTTTTCCAGCCCCAGCATTTT. V is TRBV18 and J is TRBJ1-5; the D is unclear. The CDR3 length is 15 residues. Germline CDR1 reads KGHSH; CDR2 reads LQKENI. The ends were cut back, 6 bases at V and 7 bases at J, with 19 bases in the middle.

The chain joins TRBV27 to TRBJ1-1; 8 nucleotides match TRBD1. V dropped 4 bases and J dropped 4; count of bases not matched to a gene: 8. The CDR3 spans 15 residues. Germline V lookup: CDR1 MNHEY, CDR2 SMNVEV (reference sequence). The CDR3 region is CASSSISGGLTEAFF. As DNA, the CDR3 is TGTGCCAGCAGTTCGATTTCAGGGGGCCTCACTGAAGCTTTCTTT.

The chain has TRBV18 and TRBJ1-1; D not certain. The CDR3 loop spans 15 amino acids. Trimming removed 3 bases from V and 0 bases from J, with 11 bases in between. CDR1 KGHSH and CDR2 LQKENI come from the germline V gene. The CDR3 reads CASSPGGQVNTEAFF. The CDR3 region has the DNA TGTGCCAGCTCACCTGGTGGCCAAGTGAACACTGAAGCTTTCTTT.

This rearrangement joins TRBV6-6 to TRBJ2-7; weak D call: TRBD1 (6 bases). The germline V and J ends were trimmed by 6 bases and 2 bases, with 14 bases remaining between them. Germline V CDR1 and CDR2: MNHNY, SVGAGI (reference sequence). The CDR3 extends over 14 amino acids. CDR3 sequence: CASSETGRTYEQYF. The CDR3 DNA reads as TGTGCCAGCAGCGAGACAGGCCGGACCTACGAGCAGTACTTC.

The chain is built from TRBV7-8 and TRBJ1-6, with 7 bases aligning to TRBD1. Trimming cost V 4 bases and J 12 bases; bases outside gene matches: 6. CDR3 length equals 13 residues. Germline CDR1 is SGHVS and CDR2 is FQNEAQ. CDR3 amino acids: CASSSDRPGPLHF. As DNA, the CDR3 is TGTGCCAGCAGCTCGGACAGGCCGGGACCCCTCCACTTT.

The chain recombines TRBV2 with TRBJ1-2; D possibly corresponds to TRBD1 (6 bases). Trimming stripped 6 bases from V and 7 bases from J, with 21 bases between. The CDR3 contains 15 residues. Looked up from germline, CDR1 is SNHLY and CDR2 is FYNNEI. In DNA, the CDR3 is TGTGCCAGCAGGTCCCCGGGGGGGCAAATTTCTGGCTACACCTTC. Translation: CASRSPGGQISGYTF.

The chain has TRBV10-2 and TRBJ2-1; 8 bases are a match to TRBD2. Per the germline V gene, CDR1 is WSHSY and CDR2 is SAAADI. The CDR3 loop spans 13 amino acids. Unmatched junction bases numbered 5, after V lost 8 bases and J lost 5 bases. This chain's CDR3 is CASGAGGNNEQFF. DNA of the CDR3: TGCGCCAGCGGGGCGGGAGGAAACAATGAGCAGTTCTTC.

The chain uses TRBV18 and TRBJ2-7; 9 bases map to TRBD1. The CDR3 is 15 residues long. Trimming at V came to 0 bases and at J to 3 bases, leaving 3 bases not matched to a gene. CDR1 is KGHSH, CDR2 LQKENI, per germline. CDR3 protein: CASSPPGTGLYEQYF. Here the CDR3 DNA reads TGTGCCAGCTCACCACCGGGGACAGGGCTCTACGAGCAGTACTTC.

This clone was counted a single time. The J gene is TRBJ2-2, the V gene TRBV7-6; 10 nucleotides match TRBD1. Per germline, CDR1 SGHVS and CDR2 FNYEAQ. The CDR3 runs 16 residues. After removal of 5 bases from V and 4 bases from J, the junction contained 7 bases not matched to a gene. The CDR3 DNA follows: TGTGCCAGCAGCCTCGGGACAGGGGCGGTCACCGGGGAGCTGTTTTTT. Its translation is CASSLGTGAVTGELFF.

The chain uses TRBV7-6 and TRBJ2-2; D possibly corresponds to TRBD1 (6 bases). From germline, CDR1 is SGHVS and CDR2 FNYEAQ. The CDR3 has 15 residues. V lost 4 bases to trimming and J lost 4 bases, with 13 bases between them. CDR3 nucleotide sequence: TGTGCCAGCAGCTACGACAGGACCCCCACCGGGGAGCTGTTTTTT. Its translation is CASSYDRTPTGELFF.

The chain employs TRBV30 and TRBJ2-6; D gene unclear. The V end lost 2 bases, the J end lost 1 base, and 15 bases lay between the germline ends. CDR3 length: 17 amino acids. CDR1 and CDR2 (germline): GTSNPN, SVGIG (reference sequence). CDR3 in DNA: TGTGCCTGGAGTACCACAATTATTTCATCTGGGGCCAACGTCCTGACTTTC. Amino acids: CAWSTTIISSGANVLTF.

In nucleotides, the CDR3 is TGTGCCAGCAGTGTATACAGTGCCCCTAGCACAGATACGCAGTATTTT. As protein: CASSVYSAPSTDTQYF. The chain uses TRBV6-1 and TRBJ2-3; D is uncertain. The CDR3 has 16 amino acids. CDR1 and CDR2 (germline): MNHNS, SASEGT. Trimming removed 4 bases at V and 0 bases at J, with 14 bases between.

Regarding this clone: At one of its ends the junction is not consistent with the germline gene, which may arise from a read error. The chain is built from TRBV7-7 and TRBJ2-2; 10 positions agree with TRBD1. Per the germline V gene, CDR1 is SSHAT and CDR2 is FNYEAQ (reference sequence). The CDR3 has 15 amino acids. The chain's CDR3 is CASSATGTGAGELFF. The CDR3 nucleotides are TGTGCTAGCAGCGCAACCGGGACAGGGGCCGGGGAGCTGTTTTTT.

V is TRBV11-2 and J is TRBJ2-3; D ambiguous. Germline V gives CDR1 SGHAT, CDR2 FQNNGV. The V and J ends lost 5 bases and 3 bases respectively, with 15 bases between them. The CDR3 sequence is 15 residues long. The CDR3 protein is CASSASSLRTDTQYF. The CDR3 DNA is TGTGCCAGCAGCGCGTCATCGCTACGTACAGATACGCAGTATTTT.

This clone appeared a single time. The CDR3 sequence is CASSPRDRAYGYTF. The CDR3 nucleotides read TGTGCCAGCAGCCCAAGGGACAGGGCCTATGGCTACACCTTC. The V gene is TRBV5-4, the J gene TRBJ1-2; 9 nucleotides align to TRBD1. Looked up from germline, CDR1 is SGHNT and CDR2 is YYREEE (reference sequence). V lost 4 bases to trimming and J lost 4 bases; unmatched junction nucleotides: 5. The CDR3 is 14 amino acids.

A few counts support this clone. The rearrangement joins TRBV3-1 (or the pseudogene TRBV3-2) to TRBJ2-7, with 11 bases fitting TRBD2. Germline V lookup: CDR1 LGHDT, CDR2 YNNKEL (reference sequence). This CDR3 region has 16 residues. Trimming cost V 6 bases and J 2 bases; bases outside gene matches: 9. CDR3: CASRPTSGGFTYEQYF. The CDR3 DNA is TGTGCCAGCAGGCCTACTAGCGGGGGATTTACCTACGAGCAGTACTTC.

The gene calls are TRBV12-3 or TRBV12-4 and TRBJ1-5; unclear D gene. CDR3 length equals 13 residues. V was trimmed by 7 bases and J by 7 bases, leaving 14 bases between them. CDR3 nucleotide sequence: TGTGCCAGCACCACTAGCTCCCAACAGCCCCAGCATTTT. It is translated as CASTTSSQQPQHF.